This TCR beta chain was retrieved from a study of blood T cells in healthy people across ages. General study findings and limits: Higher diversity, along with more naive CD4+ cells, distinguished long-lived donors from aged donors.

The CDR3 contains 12 residues. Germline CDR1 reads SGHTA; CDR2 reads FQGTGA. V gave up 10 bases and J gave up 4 bases, with 13 bases separating them. A second PCR, run for about 7 to 11 cycles, used a sample-barcoded 5' primer plus a J-beta primer mix. TCRdb re-called the 5' RACE reads through MiXCR, storing one row per CDR3 protein. The table includes 800,000 to 950,000 distinct CDR3 sequences, around 29% detected once. Details on this clonotype: Its antigen remains unidentified.

The same data also went into a second study, on T cells of mothers and their children.

The V gene is TRBV7-3, the J gene TRBJ1-1, with D hard to call. The specimen sequenced was blood. The clonotype originates from a middle-aged woman in good health. In DNA form, the CDR3 reads TGTGCCAACAATTTGGGTTGCACTGAAGCTTTCTTT. This sequence encodes CANNLGCTEAFF.